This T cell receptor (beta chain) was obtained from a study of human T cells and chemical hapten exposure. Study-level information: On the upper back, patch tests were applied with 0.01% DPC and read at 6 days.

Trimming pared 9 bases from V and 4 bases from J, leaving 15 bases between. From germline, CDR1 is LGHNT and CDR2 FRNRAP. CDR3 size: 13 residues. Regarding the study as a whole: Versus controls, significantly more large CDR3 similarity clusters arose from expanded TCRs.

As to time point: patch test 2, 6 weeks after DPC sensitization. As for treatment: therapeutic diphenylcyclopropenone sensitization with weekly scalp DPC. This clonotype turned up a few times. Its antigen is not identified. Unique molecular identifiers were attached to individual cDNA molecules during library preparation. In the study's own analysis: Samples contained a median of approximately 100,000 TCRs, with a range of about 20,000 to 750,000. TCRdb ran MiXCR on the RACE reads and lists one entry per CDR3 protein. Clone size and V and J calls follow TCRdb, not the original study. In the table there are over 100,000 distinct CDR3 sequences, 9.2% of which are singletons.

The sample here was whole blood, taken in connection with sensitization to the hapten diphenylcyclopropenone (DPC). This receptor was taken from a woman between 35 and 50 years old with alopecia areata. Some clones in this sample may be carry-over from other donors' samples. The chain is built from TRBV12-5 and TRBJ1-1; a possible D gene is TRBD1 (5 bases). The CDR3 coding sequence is TGTGCTAGCCAGGGCAGTGGGGGCACTGAAGCTTTCTTT. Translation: CASQGSGGTEAFF.